This T cell receptor (beta chain) was sequenced during a study of blood T cell repertoires in COVID-19. Here immunoSEQ multiplex PCR was the method, and the copy in TCRdb shows in-frame clones only, minus some. The repertoire holds about 230,000 clones, about nine tenths seen once, with approximately 2.3% in the top ten. Trimming left V 1 base short and J 8 bases short, with 17 bases between. There are 15 residues in the CDR3. Participants spanned ages roughly 18 to 90 years and resided in around 25 US areas. The V gene is TRBV5-3, the J gene TRBJ2-3; TRBD1 might be the D (5 bases). TRBV5-3 is known as an ORF, though its function is uncertain. The receptor's source is a woman between 35 and 50 years old with acute COVID-19. Sample: PBMCs or T cells enriched from blood (not recorded which). CDR3 nucleotides: TGTGCCAGAAGCTTGAAGGGGTTATTATCAGGTACGCAGTATTTT. Protein product: CARSLKGLLSGTQYF.